What follows are 20 T cell receptor beta chains derived from one specimen sequenced in a study of long-term antiretroviral therapy in people with HIV. immunoSEQ v3.0 was run at survey level. Generated by immunoSEQ multiplex PCR, the TCRdb table keeps only in-frame clones and is missing some. The table records just over 35,000 clones, around 94% of them present only once. The sequences come from unsorted PBMCs, collected 4.1 years after starting antiretroviral therapy. These receptors were obtained from a woman in her 50s with HIV.

The genes are TRBV11-2 and TRBJ2-3; no clear D. The CDR3 runs to 12 residues. V was trimmed by 1 base and J by 7 bases, leaving 6 bases between them. Germline loops: CDR1 SGHAT, CDR2 FQNNGV. CDR3 nucleotides: TGTGCCAGCAGCTTAGTTTTCCATACGCAGTATTTT. Its protein product is CASSLVFHTQYF. Filled out from reference TRBV11-2 and TRBJ2-3, the complete variable domain reads EAGVAQSPRYKIIEKRQSVAFWCNPISGHATLYWYQQILGQGPKLLIQFQNNGVVDDSQLPKDRFSAERLKGVDSTLKIQPAKLEDSAVYLCASSLVFHTQYFGPGTRLTVL.

The chain has TRBV18 and TRBJ2-7; D remains ambiguous. In germline, CDR1 is KGHSH, CDR2 LQKENI. This CDR3 is 13 amino acids long. Trimming stripped 2 bases from V and 2 bases from J, with 7 bases between. Here the CDR3 reads CASSPGQTYEQYF. CDR3 bases: TGTGCCAGCTCACCAGGGCAGACCTACGAGCAGTACTTC. The variable domain in full, with the rest retrieved from reference TRBV18 and TRBJ2-7, is NAGVMQNPRHLVRRRGQEARLRCSPMKGHSHVYWYRQLPEEGLKFMVYLQKENIIDESGMPKERFSAEFPKEGPSILRIQQVVRGDSAAYFCASSPGQTYEQYFGPGTRLTVT.

The chain employs TRBV25-1 and TRBJ1-5; no reliable D call. The CDR3 extends over 13 amino acids. V lost 7 bases to trimming and J lost 5 bases, with 12 bases between them. The germline CDR1 and CDR2 sequences are MGHDK and SYGVNS. The CDR3 DNA follows: TGTGCCAGCACCCGGGGTGGGGATCAGCCCCAGCATTTT. This translates into CASTRGGDQPQHF.

The chain links TRBV5-8 to TRBJ2-1, with D perhaps TRBD1 (5 bases). The germline V gene has CDR1 SGHTS and CDR2 YDEGEE. The CDR3 consists of 12 residues. V lost 2 bases to trimming and J lost 8 bases, with 8 bases between them. CDR3 nucleotide sequence: TGTGCCAGCAGCTTAGCAGGGTATGAGCAGTTCTTC. Translation gives CASSLAGYEQFF.

V gene TRBV7-2 combines with J gene TRBJ1-5; D call uncertain. The germline V gene encodes CDR1 SGHTA and CDR2 FQGNSA. Trimming stripped 0 bases from V and 0 bases from J, with 12 bases between. The CDR3 loop spans 17 amino acids. The DNA for the CDR3 is TGTGCCAGCAGCTTAGCGGTGAAGGAGGATAGCAATCAGCCCCAGCATTTT. Amino acid sequence: CASSLAVKEDSNQPQHF.

The chain couples TRBV2 to TRBJ2-3; 9 bases align to TRBD2. V gave up 7 bases and J gave up 2 bases; unmatched junction bases: 13. The CDR3 sequence is 17 residues long. CDR1 is SNHLY, CDR2 FYNNEI, per germline. CDR3 nucleotide sequence: TGTGCCAGCACCAGAGGCCTGCGGGGGGGGCTCACAGATACGCAGTATTTT. This codes for CASTRGLRGGLTDTQYF.

J is TRBJ2-5 and V is TRBV9, with D perhaps matching TRBD1 or TRBD2 (5 bases each). Germline V CDR1 and CDR2: SGDLS, YYNGEE. The CDR3 is 14 amino acids. V was shortened by 6 bases and J by 2 bases, with 14 bases between the two germline ends. The CDR3 spells CASNRDGLQETQYF. DNA of the CDR3: TGTGCCAGCAACCGGGACGGTTTGCAAGAGACCCAGTACTTC.

The sample holds one count of this clone. The chain employs TRBV7-9 and TRBJ1-2, with D uncertain. CDR3 size: 13 residues. Germline values: CDR1 SEHNR, CDR2 FQNEAQ (reference sequence). The V end lost 8 bases, the J end lost 2 bases, and 12 bases lay between the germline ends. Here the CDR3 DNA reads TGTGCCAGCCTTGGAGAAATCAACTATGGCTACACCTTC. This gives the protein CASLGEINYGYTF. Variable domain in full (rest from reference TRBV7-9 and TRBJ1-2): DTGVSQNPRHKITKRGQNVTFRCDPISEHNRLYWYRQTLGQGPEFLTYFQNEAQLEKSRLLSDRFSAERPKGSFSTLEIQRTEQGDSAMYLCASLGEINYGYTFGSGTRLTVV.

This chain connects TRBV10-3 to TRBJ2-3; the match to TRBD2 covers 9 bases. Germline CDR1 is ENHRY and CDR2 is SYGVKD. This CDR3 is 16 amino acids long. The ends lost 4 bases at V and 2 bases at J; junction bases unmatched: 7. DNA for the CDR3: TGTGCCATCAGTGCAGGAGCGGGGGGCCCCACAGATACGCAGTATTTT. Its protein is CAISAGAGGPTDTQYF.

The rearrangement uses TRBV6-5 and TRBJ1-2; 9 nucleotides line up with TRBD1. Germline-derived CDR1 and CDR2 are MNHEY and SVGAGI. The CDR3 runs 14 residues. J lost 13 bases, V lost 2 bases, and 11 bases had no gene match. The DNA for the CDR3 is TGTGCCAGCAGTTACGACCGGGACAGGGCCCCAGGCACCTTC. Amino acid sequence: CASSYDRDRAPGTF.

The chain is built from TRBV6-5 and TRBJ1-2; no clear D gene. Germline CDR1 MNHEY, CDR2 SVGAGI. The length of the CDR3 is 13 residues. Trimming removed 2 bases at V and 4 bases at J, with 8 bases between. CDR3 nucleotide sequence: TGTGCCAGCAGTTACGGCGGTTTCTATGGCTACACCTTC. Translated, it gives CASSYGGFYGYTF.

The chain couples TRBV7-2 to TRBJ1-5; D is possibly TRBD1 (6 bases). Germline CDR1 reads SGHTA; CDR2 reads FQGNSA. With 1 base removed from V and 6 bases from J, the gap between germline ends came to 16 bases. CDR3 length: 16 residues. CDR3 amino acids: CASSLVSLRGIQPQHF. DNA of the CDR3: TGTGCCAGCAGCTTAGTAAGTCTGAGGGGGATTCAGCCCCAGCATTTT. Based on the CDR3 plus reference TRBV7-2 and TRBJ1-5, the full variable domain is GAGVSQSPSNKVTEKGKDVELRCDPISGHTALYWYRQSLGQGLEFLIYFQGNSAPDKSGLPSDRFSAERTGGSVSTLTIQRTQQEDSAVYLCASSLVSLRGIQPQHFGDGTRLSIL.

The J gene is TRBJ2-2, the V gene TRBV18, with D perhaps matching TRBD2 (5 bases). The germline gives CDR1 KGHSH, CDR2 LQKENI. The CDR3 spans 13 residues. V lost 1 base, J lost 5 bases, and 5 bases lay in between. CDR3 protein: CASSPRETGELFF. Written as DNA, the CDR3 is TGTGCCAGCTCACCACGGGAGACCGGGGAGCTGTTTTTT.

V gene TRBV5-5 combines with J gene TRBJ2-5; TRBD1 aligns across 7 bases. With V trimmed by 3 bases and J by 10 bases, 12 bases remained unmatched. Germline V gene data show CDR1 as SGHKS and CDR2 as YYEKEE (reference sequence). This CDR3 region has 14 residues. CDR3 sequence: CASSSGQVERFQYF. The CDR3 DNA is TGTGCCAGCAGCTCCGGACAGGTTGAGAGGTTCCAGTACTTC. The whole variable domain, remainder taken from reference TRBV5-5 and TRBJ2-5, is DAGVTQSPTHLIKTRGQQVTLRCSPISGHKSVSWYQQVLGQGPQFIFQYYEKEERGRGNFPDRFSARQFPNYSSELNVNALLLGDSALYLCASSSGQVERFQYFGPGTRLLVL.

The chain combines TRBV6-1 with TRBJ1-3; 7 bases line up with TRBD1. This CDR3 spans 16 amino acids. Germline assignment: CDR1 MNHNS and CDR2 SASEGT. V shed 0 bases and J 4 bases; nucleotides not matched to a gene: 6. CDR3 residues: CASSEAGGLGGNTIYF. Here the CDR3 DNA reads TGTGCCAGCAGTGAAGCAGGGGGCTTGGGAGGAAACACCATATATTTT.

This rearrangement joins TRBV6-5 to TRBJ2-5; TRBD2 is a possible D gene (7 bases). This CDR3 is 15 amino acids long. V lost 0 bases and J 4 bases, leaving 12 bases between the germline ends. Germline V gene data show CDR1 as MNHEY and CDR2 as SVGAGI. The CDR3 protein is CASSYSRGLGETQYF. DNA of the CDR3: TGTGCCAGCAGTTACTCGCGGGGGCTAGGAGAGACCCAGTACTTC.

The genes are TRBV6-5 and TRBJ2-1; D perhaps matches TRBD1 (6 bases). This CDR3 is 13 amino acids long. Deletions cut 4 bases from V and 6 bases from J, with 10 bases between. The germline V gene has CDR1 MNHEY and CDR2 SVGAGI. DNA of the CDR3: TGTGCCAGCAGTTTTCTGGACAGCAATGAGCAGTTCTTC. Amino acids: CASSFLDSNEQFF.

The genes are TRBV30 and TRBJ1-3; 8 positions agree with TRBD1. The CDR3 covers 16 residues. From germline, CDR1 is GTSNPN and CDR2 SVGIG (reference sequence). The J segment lost 0 bases and the V segment lost 3 bases, leaving 7 bases of the junction unmatched. The DNA of the CDR3 is TGTGCCTGGAGCTTTGCAGGGGGCTTCTCTGGAAACACCATATATTTT. Amino acids: CAWSFAGGFSGNTIYF.

The chain recombines TRBV6-6 with TRBJ1-5; 7 positions match TRBD1. The CDR3 has 16 residues. J gave up 0 bases and V 2 bases, and 4 bases lay outside the gene matches. Germline CDR1 reads MNHNY; CDR2 reads SVGAGI (reference sequence). CDR3 coding DNA: TGTGCCAGCAGTTACGGGACAGACTTTAGCAATCAGCCCCAGCATTTT. Its protein is CASSYGTDFSNQPQHF.

The chain carries TRBV7-9 and TRBJ1-2; D not resolved. Germline V gives CDR1 SEHNR, CDR2 FQNEAQ (reference sequence). CDR3 size: 14 residues. V was pared by 5 bases and J by 4 bases, with 14 bases between. In nucleotides, the CDR3 is TGTGCCAGCAGCCCCCCTGTAGGAGGCTATGGCTACACCTTC. Translated: CASSPPVGGYGYTF. The full variable domain, with the rest looked up from reference TRBV7-9 and TRBJ1-2, is DTGVSQNPRHKITKRGQNVTFRCDPISEHNRLYWYRQTLGQGPEFLTYFQNEAQLEKSRLLSDRFSAERPKGSFSTLEIQRTEQGDSAMYLCASSPPVGGYGYTFGSGTRLTVV.